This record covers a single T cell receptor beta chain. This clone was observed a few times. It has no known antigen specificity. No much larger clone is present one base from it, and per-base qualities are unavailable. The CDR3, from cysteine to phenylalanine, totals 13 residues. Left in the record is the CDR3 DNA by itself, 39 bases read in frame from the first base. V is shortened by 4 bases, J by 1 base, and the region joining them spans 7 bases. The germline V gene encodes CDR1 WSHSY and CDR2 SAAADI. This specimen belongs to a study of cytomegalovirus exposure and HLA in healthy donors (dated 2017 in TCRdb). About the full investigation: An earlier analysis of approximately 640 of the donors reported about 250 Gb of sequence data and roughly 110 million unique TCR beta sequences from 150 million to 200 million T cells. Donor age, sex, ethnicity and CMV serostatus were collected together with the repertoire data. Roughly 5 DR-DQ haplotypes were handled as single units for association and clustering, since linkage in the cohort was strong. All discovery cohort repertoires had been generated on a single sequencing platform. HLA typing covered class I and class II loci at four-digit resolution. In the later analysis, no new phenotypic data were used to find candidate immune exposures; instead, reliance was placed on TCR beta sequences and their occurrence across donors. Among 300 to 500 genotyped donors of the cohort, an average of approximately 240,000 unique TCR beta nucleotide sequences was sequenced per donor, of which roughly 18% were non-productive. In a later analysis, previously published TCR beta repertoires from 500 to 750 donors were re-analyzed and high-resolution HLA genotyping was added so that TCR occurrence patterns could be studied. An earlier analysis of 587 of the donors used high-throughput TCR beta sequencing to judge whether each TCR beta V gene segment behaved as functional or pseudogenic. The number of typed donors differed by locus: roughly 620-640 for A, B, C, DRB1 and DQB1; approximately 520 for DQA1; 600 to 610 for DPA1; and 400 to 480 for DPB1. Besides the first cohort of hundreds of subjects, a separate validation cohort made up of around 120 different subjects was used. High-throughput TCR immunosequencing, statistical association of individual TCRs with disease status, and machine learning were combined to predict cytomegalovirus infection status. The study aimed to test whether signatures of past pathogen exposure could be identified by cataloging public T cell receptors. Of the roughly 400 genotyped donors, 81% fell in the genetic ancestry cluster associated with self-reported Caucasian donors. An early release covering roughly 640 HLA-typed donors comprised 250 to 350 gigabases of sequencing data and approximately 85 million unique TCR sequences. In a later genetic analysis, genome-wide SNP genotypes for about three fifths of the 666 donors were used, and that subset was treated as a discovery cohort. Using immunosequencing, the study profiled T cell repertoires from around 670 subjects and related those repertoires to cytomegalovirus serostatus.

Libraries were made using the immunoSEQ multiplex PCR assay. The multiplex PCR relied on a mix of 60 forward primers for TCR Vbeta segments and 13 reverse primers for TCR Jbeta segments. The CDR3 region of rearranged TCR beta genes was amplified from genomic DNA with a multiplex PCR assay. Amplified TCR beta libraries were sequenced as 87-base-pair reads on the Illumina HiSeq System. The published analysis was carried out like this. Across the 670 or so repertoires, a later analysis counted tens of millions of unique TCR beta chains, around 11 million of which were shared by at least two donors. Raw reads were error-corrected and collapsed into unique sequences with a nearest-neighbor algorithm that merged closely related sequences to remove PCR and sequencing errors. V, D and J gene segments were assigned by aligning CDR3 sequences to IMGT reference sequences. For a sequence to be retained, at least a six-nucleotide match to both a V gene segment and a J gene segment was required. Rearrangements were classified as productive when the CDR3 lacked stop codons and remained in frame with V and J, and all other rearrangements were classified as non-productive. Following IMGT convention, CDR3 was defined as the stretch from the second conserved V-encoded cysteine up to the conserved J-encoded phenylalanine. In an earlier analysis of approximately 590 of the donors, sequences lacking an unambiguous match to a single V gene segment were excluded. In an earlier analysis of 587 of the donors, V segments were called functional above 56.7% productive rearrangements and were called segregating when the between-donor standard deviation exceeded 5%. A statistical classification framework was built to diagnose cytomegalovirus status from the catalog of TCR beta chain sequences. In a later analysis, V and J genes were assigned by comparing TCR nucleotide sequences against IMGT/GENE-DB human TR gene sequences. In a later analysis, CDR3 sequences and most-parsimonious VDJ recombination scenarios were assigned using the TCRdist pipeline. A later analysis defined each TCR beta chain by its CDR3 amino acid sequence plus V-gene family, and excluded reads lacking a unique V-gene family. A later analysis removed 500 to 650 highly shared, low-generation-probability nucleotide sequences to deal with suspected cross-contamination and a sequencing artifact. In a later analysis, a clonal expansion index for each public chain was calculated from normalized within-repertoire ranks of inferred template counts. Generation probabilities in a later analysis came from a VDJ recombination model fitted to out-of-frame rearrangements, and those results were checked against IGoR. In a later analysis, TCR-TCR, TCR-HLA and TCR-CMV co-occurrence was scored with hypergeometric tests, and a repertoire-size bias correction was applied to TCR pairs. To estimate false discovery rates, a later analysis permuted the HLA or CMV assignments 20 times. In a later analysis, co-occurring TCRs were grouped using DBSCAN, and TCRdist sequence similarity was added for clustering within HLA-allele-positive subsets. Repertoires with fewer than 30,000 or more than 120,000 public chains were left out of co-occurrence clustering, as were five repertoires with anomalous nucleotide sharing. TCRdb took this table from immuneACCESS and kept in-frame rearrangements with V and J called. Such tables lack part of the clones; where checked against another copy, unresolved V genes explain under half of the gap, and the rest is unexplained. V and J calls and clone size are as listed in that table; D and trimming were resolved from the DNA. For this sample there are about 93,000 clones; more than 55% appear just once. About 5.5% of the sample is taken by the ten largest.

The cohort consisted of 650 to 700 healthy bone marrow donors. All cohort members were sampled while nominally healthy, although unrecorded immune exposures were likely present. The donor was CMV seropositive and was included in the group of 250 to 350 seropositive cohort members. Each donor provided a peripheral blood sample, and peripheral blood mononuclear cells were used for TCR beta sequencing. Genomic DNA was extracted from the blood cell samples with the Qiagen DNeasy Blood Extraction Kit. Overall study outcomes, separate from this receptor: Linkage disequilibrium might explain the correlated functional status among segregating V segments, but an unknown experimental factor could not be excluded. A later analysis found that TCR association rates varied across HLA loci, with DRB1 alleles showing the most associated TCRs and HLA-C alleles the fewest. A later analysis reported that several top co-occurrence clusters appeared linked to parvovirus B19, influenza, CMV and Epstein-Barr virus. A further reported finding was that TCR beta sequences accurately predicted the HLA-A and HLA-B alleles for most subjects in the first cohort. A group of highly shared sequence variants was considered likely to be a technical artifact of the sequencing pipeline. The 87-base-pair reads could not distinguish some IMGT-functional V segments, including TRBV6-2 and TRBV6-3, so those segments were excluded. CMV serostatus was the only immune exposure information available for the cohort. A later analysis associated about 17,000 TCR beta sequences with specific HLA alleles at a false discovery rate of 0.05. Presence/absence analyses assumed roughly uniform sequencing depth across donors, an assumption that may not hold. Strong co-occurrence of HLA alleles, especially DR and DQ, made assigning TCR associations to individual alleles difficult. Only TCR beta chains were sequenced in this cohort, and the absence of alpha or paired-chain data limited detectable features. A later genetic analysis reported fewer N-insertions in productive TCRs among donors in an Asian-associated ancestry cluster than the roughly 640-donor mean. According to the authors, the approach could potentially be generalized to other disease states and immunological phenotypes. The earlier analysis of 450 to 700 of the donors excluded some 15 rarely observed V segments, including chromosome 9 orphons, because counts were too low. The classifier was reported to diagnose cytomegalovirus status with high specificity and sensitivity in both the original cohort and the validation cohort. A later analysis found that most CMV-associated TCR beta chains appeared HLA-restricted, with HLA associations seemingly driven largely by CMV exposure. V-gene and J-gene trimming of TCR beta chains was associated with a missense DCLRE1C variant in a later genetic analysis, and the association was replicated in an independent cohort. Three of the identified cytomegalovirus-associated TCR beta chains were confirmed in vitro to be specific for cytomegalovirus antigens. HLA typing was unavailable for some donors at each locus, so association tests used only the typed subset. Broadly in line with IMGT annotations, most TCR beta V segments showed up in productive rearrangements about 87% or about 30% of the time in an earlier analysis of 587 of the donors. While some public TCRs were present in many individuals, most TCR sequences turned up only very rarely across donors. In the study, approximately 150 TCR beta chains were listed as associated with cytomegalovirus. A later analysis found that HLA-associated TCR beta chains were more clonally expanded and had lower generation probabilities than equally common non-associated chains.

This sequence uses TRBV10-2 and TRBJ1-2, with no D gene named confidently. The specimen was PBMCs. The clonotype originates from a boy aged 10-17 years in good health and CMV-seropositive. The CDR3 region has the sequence CASSGSDNYGYTF. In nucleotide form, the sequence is TGCGCCAGCAGTGGTTCAGATAACTATGGCTACACCTTC.